These 2 T cell receptor beta chains originate from one sample sequenced in a study of blood T cell repertoires in COVID-19. The protocol was immunoSEQ multiplex PCR, while the TCRdb copy is restricted to in-frame clones and leaves out a portion. This table has around 140,000 clones, roughly 84% appearing once. Sequencing was performed on peripheral blood. These receptors came from a woman aged 60-70 years with acute or convalescent COVID-19.

This chain joins TRBV6-5 and TRBJ1-2, with 12 bases identical to TRBD1. The CDR3 consists of 14 residues. J gave up 8 bases and V 7 bases, and 8 bases lay outside the gene matches. In germline, CDR1 is MNHEY, CDR2 SVGAGI. CDR3 amino acids: CASTTFGTGGGYTF. DNA of the CDR3: TGTGCCAGCACTACCTTCGGGACAGGGGGCGGCTACACCTTC.

This clone appeared a few times. This chain links TRBV15 with TRBJ2-2, with D possibly TRBD1 on 6 matching bases. The CDR3 is 16 residues long. V was clipped by 5 bases and J by 0 bases, with 13 bases between them. From germline, CDR1 is LNHNV and CDR2 YYDKDF (reference sequence). CDR3 DNA: TGTGCCACCAGCCTAAAGGGGGTATCGAACACCGGGGAGCTGTTTTTT. The encoded protein is CATSLKGVSNTGELFF.